These 2 T cell receptor beta chains were sequenced from one sample in a study of Siglec-9 on CD8 T cells in melanoma. Data came from immunoSEQ multiplex PCR; TCRdb stores just in-frame clones and leaves some out. The profile shows approximately 35,000 clones, more than 65% of them singletons. The sample was Siglec-9- CD8+ T cells sorted from blood. Receptors originate from a human donor in good health.

The J gene is TRBJ2-7, the V gene TRBV27; 12 bases are a match to TRBD1. Germline values: CDR1 MNHEY, CDR2 SMNVEV (reference sequence). J was trimmed by 6 bases and V by 3 bases; bases with no gene match: 3. This CDR3 comprises 14 residues. The CDR3 DNA reads TGTGCCAGCAGTTTGGGACAGGGGGCTACCGAGCAGTACTTC. Translation: CASSLGQGATEQYF.

The rearrangement joins TRBV7-8 to TRBJ1-1, with unresolved D. The CDR3 contains 11 residues. Germline V gene data show CDR1 as SGHVS and CDR2 as FQNEAQ. With 4 bases removed from V and 6 bases from J, the gap between germline ends came to 6 bases. This chain's CDR3 is CASSSPSEAFF. CDR3 coding DNA: TGTGCCAGCAGCTCCCCATCTGAAGCTTTCTTT.